What follows is one T cell receptor (beta chain) and its context. Its antigen is as yet unknown. This record comes from a study of shared clonotypes between healthy human individuals. V gave up 6 bases and J gave up 5 bases, with 19 bases separating them. The germline V gene encodes CDR1 LNHDA and CDR2 SQIVND (reference sequence). The CDR3 runs to 16 residues. Assay: immunoSEQ multiplex PCR; the TCRdb copy retains only in-frame clones and omits some. This table holds about 1.5 million clones, 95% to 99% found once. Overall study findings and caveats: Generation of non-shared clonotypes was less probable than generation of clonotypes shared by all four donors. Larger richness was generally estimated for naive than memory subsets. Donors were few, which limited the genetic and exposure-history diversity represented.

This TCR came from a man aged 30 to 45 in good health. V and J are TRBV19 and TRBJ2-2; D is perhaps TRBD1 (6 bases). The source material was naive CD4+ T cells sorted from blood. Described subset: CD45RA+ positively selected. CDR3 nucleotide sequence: TGTGCCAGTAGGGAACGGGACAACCGAAGGACCGGGGAGCTGTTTTTT. This encodes CASRERDNRRTGELFF.